Below are 32 T cell receptor beta chains sequenced from a single sample in a study of T-cell memory formation after mild COVID-19. Each CDR3 protein is one row after TCRdb ran MiXCR on the 5' RACE reads. The repertoire holds 35,000 to 50,000 distinct CDR3 sequences, 7.5% to 10% seen once, with around 11% in the top ten. What was sequenced was PBMCs or a T cell subset sorted from them (not recorded which). These receptors were obtained from an adult woman who had mild COVID-19 (a few samples of this study predate the infection). Cell type and time point are not known.

Note on this clonotype: It may be a read error: a sequence one base away is much more abundant. The chain is built from TRBV7-2 and TRBJ2-5; D remains ambiguous. The CDR3 consists of 14 residues. Per the germline V gene, CDR1 is SGHTA and CDR2 is FQGNSA. Trimming cost V 5 bases and J 3 bases, with 13 bases left between them. CDR3 amino acids: CASSPPWVEETQYF. In nucleotides, the CDR3 is TGTGCCAGCAGCCCCCCTTGGGTGGAAGAGACCCAGTACTTC.

The chain links TRBV20-1 to TRBJ1-2; weak D call: TRBD1 (5 bases). The germline V and J ends were trimmed by 6 bases and 3 bases, with 8 bases remaining between them. The CDR3 is made up of 11 amino acids. Looked up from germline, CDR1 is DFQATT and CDR2 is SNEGSKA (reference sequence). Written as DNA, the CDR3 is TGCAGTGCCCCGGGACACTATGGCTACACCTTC. This translates into CSAPGHYGYTF.

The chain has TRBV7-3 and TRBJ2-6, with D maybe TRBD1 (6 bases). The CDR3 has 17 amino acids. The V gene lost 0 bases and the J gene lost 4 bases, with 13 bases spanning the gap. Looked up from germline, CDR1 is SGHTA and CDR2 is FQGTGA. The CDR3 reads CASSLTHRALGANVLTF. The DNA for the CDR3 is TGTGCCAGCAGCTTAACCCACAGGGCTCTGGGGGCCAACGTCCTGACTTTC.

This clonotype was seen a few times. This chain connects TRBV6-1 to TRBJ2-1; 9 bases are shared with TRBD1. The CDR3 is 17 amino acids. Looked up from germline, CDR1 is MNHNS and CDR2 is SASEGT. J was trimmed by 1 base and V by 6 bases; bases with no gene match: 10. As DNA, the CDR3 is TGTGCCAGCAGCAAACAGGGGGCCGTGACATCCTACAATGAGCAGTTCTTC. Its protein product is CASSKQGAVTSYNEQFF.

The chain employs TRBV20-1 and TRBJ1-2, with 10 positions matching TRBD1. Germline V gene data show CDR1 as DFQATT and CDR2 as SNEGSKA (reference sequence). The CDR3 spans 14 residues. V gave up 6 bases and J gave up 3 bases; unmatched junction bases: 7. CDR3 sequence: CSARQGARYYGYTF. The CDR3 region has the DNA TGCAGTGCAAGACAGGGGGCGCGGTACTATGGCTACACCTTC.

The V gene is TRBV12-5, the J gene TRBJ1-1; D might be TRBD1 (5 bases). Germline V gene sequence: CDR1 LGHNT, CDR2 FRNRAP. The V end was cut by 7 bases, the J end by 3 bases, with 12 bases between. The length of the CDR3 is 13 residues. The CDR3 sequence is CASARGGDTEAFF. CDR3 nucleotides: TGTGCTAGTGCCCGAGGAGGGGACACTGAAGCTTTCTTT. Full variable domain (outside the CDR3, taken from reference TRBV12-5 and TRBJ1-1): DARVTQTPRHKVTEMGQEVTMRCQPILGHNTVFWYRQTMMQGLELLAYFRNRAPLDDSGMPKDRFSAEMPDATLATLKIQPSEPRDSAVYFCASARGGDTEAFFGQGTRLTVV.

This chain links TRBV4-1 with TRBJ2-3; D remains unclear. Germline assignment: CDR1 MGHRA and CDR2 YSYEKL. The V and J ends lost 1 base and 3 bases respectively, with 8 bases between them. The CDR3 covers 14 residues. Written as DNA, the CDR3 is TGCGCCAGCAGCCAAGCCCCAACAACAGATACGCAGTATTTT. It codes for CASSQAPTTDTQYF.

The chain links TRBV6-1 to TRBJ2-7; TRBD1 aligns across 11 bases. Germline V gene sequence: CDR1 MNHNS, CDR2 SASEGT. The CDR3 extends over 13 amino acids. Germline trimming cut 6 bases from V and 4 bases from J; bases unmatched to any gene: 2. DNA for the CDR3: TGTGCCAGCAGGGACAGGGGGCGTTACGAGCAGTACTTC. This gives the protein CASRDRGRYEQYF.

This clonotype was seen a handful of times. The junction differs from germline at one of its ends, possibly a read error. The J gene is TRBJ1-1, the V gene TRBV4-1; D may be TRBD1 (5 bases). Germline CDR1 and CDR2: MGHRA and YSYEKL. The CDR3 consists of 15 residues. The CDR3 spells CASSQEGVMKTEAFF. The CDR3, as DNA: TGCGCCAGCAGCCAAGAGGGGGTAATGAAGACTGAAGCTTTCTTT.

This clonotype was recorded a few times. J is TRBJ2-3 and V is TRBV5-1, with TRBD2 matching over 11 bases. This CDR3 comprises 17 residues. Trimming removed 3 bases from V and 4 bases from J; junction bases left unmatched: 10. Per the germline V gene, CDR1 is SGHRS and CDR2 is YFSETQ. The CDR3 bases are TGCGCCAGCAGCTCCTGGCTAGCGGGGGGAGGCGCAGATACGCAGTATTTT. It codes for CASSSWLAGGGADTQYF. The full variable domain, its missing parts supplied by reference TRBV5-1 and TRBJ2-3, is KAGVTQTPRYLIKTRGQQVTLSCSPISGHRSVSWYQQTPGQGLQFLFEYFSETQRNKGNFPGRFSGRQFSNSRSEMNVSTLELGDSALYLCASSSWLAGGGADTQYFGPGTRLTVL.

The V and J genes are TRBV7-9 and TRBJ1-2, with TRBD1 identical over 7 bases. CDR3 length equals 13 residues. Germline CDR1 is SEHNR and CDR2 is FQNEAQ (reference sequence). V lost 5 bases, J lost 7 bases, and 7 bases stayed unmatched. The DNA for the CDR3 is TGTGCCAGCAGCACCCGAAGGGGGCTTGGCTACACCTTC. It yields the protein CASSTRRGLGYTF. The entire variable domain, with the rest obtained from reference TRBV7-9 and TRBJ1-2, is as follows: DTGVSQNPRHKITKRGQNVTFRCDPISEHNRLYWYRQTLGQGPEFLTYFQNEAQLEKSRLLSDRFSAERPKGSFSTLEIQRTEQGDSAMYLCASSTRRGLGYTFGSGTRLTVV.

The table lists this clonotype with a few counts. V usage is TRBV7-9 and J usage is TRBJ2-1; D is undetermined. The CDR3 contains 12 residues. Germline V gene sequence: CDR1 SEHNR, CDR2 FQNEAQ (reference sequence). Deletions cut 1 base from V and 12 bases from J, with 10 bases between. In DNA form, the CDR3 reads TGTGCCAGCAGCTTAGAAGGGCTACGGCAGTTCTTC. This encodes CASSLEGLRQFF.

This chain joins TRBV12-3 or TRBV12-4 and TRBJ2-1; D might be TRBD2 (6 bases). The CDR3 extends over 12 amino acids. The V gene lost 2 bases and the J gene lost 10 bases, with 9 bases spanning the gap. CDR3 sequence (DNA): TGTGCCAGCAGTTTATGGAGCGGGGAGCAGTTCTTC. Translated: CASSLWSGEQFF.

This chain uses TRBV7-2 with TRBJ2-2; 12 nucleotides agree with TRBD1. The CDR3 sequence is 16 residues long. Germline assignment: CDR1 SGHTA and CDR2 FQGNSA. J gave up 5 bases and V 1 base, and 2 bases lay outside the gene matches. The CDR3 is CASSLGGQGATGELFF. CDR3 coding DNA: TGTGCCAGCAGCTTAGGGGGACAGGGGGCAACCGGGGAGCTGTTTTTT.

This clonotype has ten or more counts. The chain recombines TRBV5-1 with TRBJ2-5, with D tentatively TRBD2 (6 bases). Germline-derived CDR1 and CDR2 are SGHRS and YFSETQ. The CDR3 contains 16 residues. V was shortened by 1 base and J by 2 bases, with 15 bases between the two germline ends. The CDR3 spells CASSLNKAGSQETQYF. DNA for the CDR3: TGCGCCAGCAGCTTGAATAAGGCGGGATCTCAAGAGACCCAGTACTTC.

This clonotype was picked up many times. The chain recombines TRBV5-1 with TRBJ1-1; D gene ambiguous. CDR1 and CDR2 from the germline V gene are SGHRS and YFSETQ. This CDR3 region has 12 residues. The germline V and J ends were trimmed by 0 bases and 10 bases, with 10 bases remaining between them. This chain's CDR3 is CASSLAEGPAFF. CDR3 DNA: TGCGCCAGCAGCTTGGCCGAGGGTCCAGCTTTCTTT.

In this sample, this clonotype turned up a few times. V is TRBV25-1 and J is TRBJ2-1; 10 bases match TRBD2. This CDR3 spans 15 amino acids. V shed 4 bases and J 4 bases; nucleotides not matched to a gene: 4. CDR1 MGHDK and CDR2 SYGVNS come from the germline V gene. The DNA of the CDR3 is TGTGCCAGCAGTGTGACTAGCGGGTCGTACAATGAGCAGTTCTTC. Translated: CASSVTSGSYNEQFF.

This clonotype appeared many times. This rearrangement joins TRBV30 to TRBJ1-1; D is unresolved. V shed 2 bases and J shed 4 bases, with 11 bases lying between them. The CDR3 is 13 amino acids. Germline-derived CDR1 and CDR2 are GTSNPN and SVGIG (reference sequence). Here the CDR3 DNA reads TGTGCCTGGAGTCGGGATCGGGGCACTGAAGCTTTCTTT. Protein: CAWSRDRGTEAFF.

J is TRBJ2-5 and V is TRBV7-2, with D perhaps TRBD1 (6 bases). There are 13 residues in the CDR3. V lost 6 bases and J lost 1, with 9 bases in between. The V gene's germline CDR1 is SGHTA and CDR2 FQGNSA. In DNA form, the CDR3 reads TGTGCCAGCAGTTACAGGGTCCAAGAGACCCAGTACTTC. It yields the protein CASSYRVQETQYF.

The V gene is TRBV5-1, the J gene TRBJ2-1, with D unresolved. Germline V gives CDR1 SGHRS, CDR2 YFSETQ. The V end lost 0 bases, the J end lost 6 bases, and 10 bases lay between the germline ends. The CDR3 loop spans 14 amino acids. The DNA of the CDR3 is TGCGCCAGCAGCTTGGTTACTGTGAGCAATGAGCAGTTCTTC. As protein: CASSLVTVSNEQFF. Together with reference TRBV5-1 and TRBJ2-1, the CDR3 gives the full variable domain: KAGVTQTPRYLIKTRGQQVTLSCSPISGHRSVSWYQQTPGQGLQFLFEYFSETQRNKGNFPGRFSGRQFSNSRSEMNVSTLELGDSALYLCASSLVTVSNEQFFGPGTRLTVL.

This clonotype came up many times. The rearrangement joins TRBV7-8 to TRBJ2-3; D might be TRBD1 (6 bases). The CDR3 is made up of 19 amino acids. V shed 0 bases and J shed 0 bases, with 19 bases lying between them. Germline V gives CDR1 SGHVS, CDR2 FQNEAQ. The CDR3 here is CASSLARIWGPASTDTQYF. CDR3 nucleotide sequence: TGTGCCAGCAGCTTAGCTAGGATTTGGGGGCCCGCCAGCACAGATACGCAGTATTTT.

The chain employs TRBV9 and TRBJ2-3, with D possibly called TRBD1 or TRBD2 (5 bases each). The V end was cut by 0 bases, the J end by 9 bases, with 14 bases between. Looked up from germline, CDR1 is SGDLS and CDR2 is YYNGEE. The CDR3 has 14 residues. For the CDR3, the DNA is TGTGCCAGCAGCGTAGAAATGGGGGTGCAGACGCAGTATTTT. It yields the protein CASSVEMGVQTQYF.

J is TRBJ2-6 and V is TRBV18; no definite D call. V was pared by 2 bases and J by 2 bases, with 10 bases between. Germline-derived CDR1 and CDR2 are KGHSH and LQKENI. There are 16 residues in the CDR3. CDR3 coding DNA: TGTGCCAGCTCACCAATGTGGGCGACTGGGGCCAACGTCCTGACTTTC. Protein product: CASSPMWATGANVLTF.

This chain uses TRBV30 with TRBJ2-7; D possibly corresponds to TRBD1 (6 bases). Germline CDR1 is GTSNPN and CDR2 is SVGIG (reference sequence). V was cut by 3 bases and J by 3 bases, with 9 bases left in between. CDR3 length equals 12 residues. In DNA, the CDR3 is TGTGCCTGGAGGGGCAGGGGCTACGAGCAGTACTTC. It encodes CAWRGRGYEQYF. Full variable domain (outside the CDR3, taken from reference TRBV30 and TRBJ2-7): SQTIHQWPATLVQPVGSPLSLECTVEGTSNPNLYWYRQAAGRGLQLLFYSVGIGQISSEVPQNLSASRPQDRQFILSSKKLLLSDSGFYLCAWRGRGYEQYFGPGTRLTVT.

This chain joins TRBV30 and TRBJ1-6, with no clear D. The CDR3 covers 16 residues. Per the germline V gene, CDR1 is GTSNPN and CDR2 is SVGIG (reference sequence). Between the trimmed V and J ends, which lost 0 bases and 5 bases, there was a span of 14 bases. This chain's CDR3 is CAWSVQVIGNNSPLHF. As DNA, the CDR3 is TGTGCCTGGAGTGTTCAGGTTATTGGAAATAATTCACCCCTCCACTTT.

At least ten counts were recorded for this clonotype. V and J are TRBV11-2 and TRBJ1-1, with 11 positions matching TRBD1. The V gene's germline CDR1 is SGHAT and CDR2 FQNNGV. CDR3 length: 16 amino acids. The trim removed 6 bases at V and 1 base at J, leaving 7 bases unmatched. The CDR3 coding sequence is TGTGCCAGCAGAAACTCCGGGACAGGGGGGAACACTGAAGCTTTCTTT. Its protein product is CASRNSGTGGNTEAFF.

The genes are TRBV7-2 and TRBJ2-7, with D maybe TRBD2 (6 bases). The CDR3 consists of 15 residues. With 2 bases removed from V and 0 bases from J, the gap between germline ends came to 11 bases. The germline gives CDR1 SGHTA, CDR2 FQGNSA. The CDR3 here is CASSLSSGRSYEQYF. Here the CDR3 DNA reads TGTGCCAGCAGCTTAAGTAGCGGACGCTCCTACGAGCAGTACTTC.

The chain combines TRBV5-1 with TRBJ1-1; the D is unclear. V lost 0 bases and J lost 10, with 13 bases in between. CDR1 and CDR2 (germline): SGHRS, YFSETQ. The CDR3 covers 13 residues. Written as DNA, the CDR3 is TGCGCCAGCAGCTTGGCTATGGGCTCAGGAGCTTTCTTT. It translates to CASSLAMGSGAFF.

The gene calls are TRBV7-2 and TRBJ1-5, with D perhaps TRBD1 (6 bases). This CDR3 contains 13 residues. CDR1 SGHTA and CDR2 FQGNSA come from the germline V gene. V lost 5 bases, J lost 10 bases, and 15 bases lay in between. CDR3 DNA sequence: TGTGCCAGCAGCATACAGGGTTCCGGACCCCAGCATTTT. It translates to CASSIQGSGPQHF.

This clonotype occurred many times. This chain uses TRBV7-9 with TRBJ2-4, with TRBD2 matching over 12 bases. Germline-derived CDR1 and CDR2 are SEHNR and FQNEAQ (reference sequence). The trim removed 3 bases at V and 8 bases at J, leaving 8 bases unmatched. This CDR3 has 16 residues. The CDR3 DNA reads as TGTGCCAGCAGCTTCGGACTAGCGGGGACTGCAGACATTCAGTACTTC. The encoded protein is CASSFGLAGTADIQYF.

V and J are TRBV20-1 and TRBJ2-3; no clear D. This CDR3 region has 14 residues. Germline V gene data show CDR1 as DFQATT and CDR2 as SNEGSKA (reference sequence). V gave up 4 bases and J gave up 6 bases, with 17 bases separating them. The CDR3 DNA reads TGCAGTGCTATTAGCAGGCCTATAGAGGATACGCAGTATTTT. This gives the protein CSAISRPIEDTQYF.

This clonotype appeared a few times. The chain couples TRBV28 to TRBJ2-3, with D tentatively TRBD2 (6 bases). From germline, CDR1 is MDHEN and CDR2 SYDVKM. The length of the CDR3 is 15 residues. V was trimmed by 6 bases and J by 1 base, leaving 14 bases between them. This chain's CDR3 is CASRPGTSGTDTQYF. The CDR3, as DNA: TGTGCCAGCAGACCGGGGACTTCCGGCACAGATACGCAGTATTTT.